This T cell receptor (beta chain) was identified in a study of T cell repertoires in aging, cancer and after chemotherapy. The study, taken as a whole, reports: Compared with age-matched healthy donors, untreated hematological or solid cancer patients showed higher blood TCR clonality. Rebound thymic output was suggested by rising median generation probability during chemotherapy in each cancer cohort. Healthy donors lost TCR diversity with age mainly through richness, cancer patients through richness and evenness.

Trimming removed 4 bases from V and 5 bases from J; junction bases left unmatched: 6. Germline CDR1 MNHEY, CDR2 SVGEGT. The CDR3 is made up of 14 amino acids. The template was genomic DNA from peripheral blood, not RNA. As for this clonotype: Its antigen remains unidentified.

Multiplex touch-down PCR with TRB-A/B primers amplified rearranged V-D-J TRB sequences. Using its own MiXCR run on the multiplex PCR reads, TCRdb lists one record per CDR3 protein. This table has 13,000 or so distinct CDR3 sequences, 25% appearing once. The chain has TRBV6-2 or TRBV6-3 and TRBJ2-3; 7 nucleotides agree with TRBD1. The source material was blood. This receptor was obtained from a human donor in good health. CDR3 nucleotide sequence: TGTGCCAGCAGTTCCTATAACAGGGGAGATACGCAGTATTTT. The encoded protein is CASSSYNRGDTQYF.